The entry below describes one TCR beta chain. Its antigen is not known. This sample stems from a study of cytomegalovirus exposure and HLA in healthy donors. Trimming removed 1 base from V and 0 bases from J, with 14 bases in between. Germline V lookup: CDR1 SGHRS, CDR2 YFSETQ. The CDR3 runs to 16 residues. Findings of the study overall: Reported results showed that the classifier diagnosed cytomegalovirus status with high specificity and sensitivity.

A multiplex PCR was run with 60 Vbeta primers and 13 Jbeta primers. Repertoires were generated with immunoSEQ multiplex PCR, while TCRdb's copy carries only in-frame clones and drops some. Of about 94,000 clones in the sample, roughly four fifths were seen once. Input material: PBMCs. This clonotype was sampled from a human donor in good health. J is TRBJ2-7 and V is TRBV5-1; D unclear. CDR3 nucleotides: TGCGCCAGCAGCTTGTTCTCCGTTCCAGGCTCCTACGAGCAGTACTTC. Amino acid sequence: CASSLFSVPGSYEQYF.